The sequence of this T cell receptor (beta chain) was determined in a study of T-cell memory formation after mild COVID-19. Study-wide results and limits: Contracting CD4+ clones sat mainly in CM and EM; CD8+ in EMRA.

Via MiXCR, TCRdb re-called the 5' RACE reads, giving one row per CDR3 protein. Of about 560,000 distinct CDR3 sequences in the sample, around 16% were seen once. Trimming stripped 0 bases from V and 9 bases from J, with 12 bases between. Germline V gene sequence: CDR1 LGHDT, CDR2 YNNKEL (reference sequence). This CDR3 is 13 amino acids long. About this clonotype: Antigen unknown.

The sequence derives from an adult woman who had mild COVID-19 (a few samples of this study predate the infection). Cell type and time point are not known. This chain joins TRBV3-1 and TRBJ2-7; D is possibly TRBD2 (6 bases). The sample taken for sequencing was PBMCs or a T cell subset sorted from them (not recorded which). The CDR3 nucleotides read TGTGCCAGCAGCCAAGATAACGGGGGAAGGCAGTACTTC. This translates into CASSQDNGGRQYF.